The clone carrying this T cell receptor (beta chain) was detected ten times or more. What it recognizes is unknown. Axillary draining lymph nodes of breast cancer patients supplied the node samples. This specimen comes from a study of breast tumors, draining lymph nodes, adjacent tissues. Study findings and constraints: Luminal-like breast cancer showed significantly greater tumor-nontumor repertoire similarity than basal-like breast cancer did. Tumor repertoires ranked between lymph nodes and nontumor tissue in diversity, with V and J gene preferences.

The CDR3 length is 16 residues. V was clipped by 2 bases and J by 5 bases, with 18 bases between them. Germline CDR1 PRHDT, CDR2 FYEKMQ (reference sequence). TCRdb re-derived calls from the multiplex PCR reads in MiXCR, one entry per CDR3 protein. This table holds 200,000 to 250,000 distinct CDR3 sequences, 32% found once. V usage is TRBV13 and J usage is TRBJ2-5; D remains unclear. This sequence originates from a female donor with breast cancer. Some clones in this sample may be carry-over from other donors' samples. Sequencing was carried out using axillary lymph node tissue. For the CDR3, the DNA is TGTGCCAGCAGCTTACGCCCCTATGAAGTGGAGGAGACCCAGTACTTC. Amino acids: CASSLRPYEVEETQYF.